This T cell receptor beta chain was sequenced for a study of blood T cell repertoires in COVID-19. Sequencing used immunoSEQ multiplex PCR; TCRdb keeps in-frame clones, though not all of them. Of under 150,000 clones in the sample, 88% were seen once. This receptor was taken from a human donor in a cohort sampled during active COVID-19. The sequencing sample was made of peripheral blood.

Here the CDR3 reads CASRLSESTDTQYF. DNA of the CDR3: TGTGCCAGCAGACTTAGCGAAAGCACAGATACGCAGTATTTT. The chain links TRBV28 to TRBJ2-3; D may be TRBD2 (5 bases). CDR3 length equals 14 residues. The germline CDR1 and CDR2 sequences are MDHEN and SYDVKM. V shed 6 bases and J shed 0 bases, with 10 bases lying between them. Full variable domain (missing parts from reference TRBV28 and TRBJ2-3): DVKVTQSSRYLVKRTGEKVFLECVQDMDHENMFWYRQDPGLGLRLIYFSYDVKMKEKGDIPEGYSVSREKKERFSLILESASTNQTSMYLCASRLSESTDTQYFGPGTRLTVL.